One sample yielded the 18 T cell receptor beta chains listed below, sequenced in a study of CD8+CD57+ T cells in acquired aplastic anemia. Those patients picked for sequencing had displayed CD8+CD57+ cell expansion on flow cytometry. The TCR beta profiling, which covered VDJ combination and CDR3 sequence, was carried out using genomic DNA as the template. Each CDR3 protein is one row after TCRdb ran MiXCR on the reads. Of 150,000 to 200,000 distinct CDR3 sequences detected, about half appear once; the ten largest clones hold over 10%. The sample comprised sorted CD4+, CD8+, or CD8+CD57+ T cells (not recorded which) from PBMCs. Receptors were obtained from a human donor with aplastic anemia.

This clonotype showed up many times. The chain uses TRBV24-1 and TRBJ2-1; weak D call: TRBD1 (5 bases). V was shortened by 4 bases and J by 6 bases, with 12 bases between the two germline ends. The CDR3 is 14 amino acids. CDR1 and CDR2 from the germline V gene are KGHDR and SFDVKD. The CDR3: CATSEAGQVNEQFF. CDR3 nucleotide sequence: TGTGCCACCAGTGAAGCAGGACAAGTCAATGAGCAGTTCTTC.

The V and J genes are TRBV19 and TRBJ2-1; TRBD1 aligns across 7 bases. Germline V gives CDR1 LNHDA, CDR2 SQIVND (reference sequence). CDR3 length: 14 residues. Trimming cost V 4 bases and J 0 bases; bases outside gene matches: 0. The CDR3 DNA follows: TGTGCCAGTAGTAAGGGGGCCTCCTACAATGAGCAGTTCTTC. Its translation is CASSKGASYNEQFF.

On this clonotype: This CDR3 fails to terminate in the conserved phenylalanine or tryptophan, so it likely reflects a read error. The chain recombines TRBV5-6 with TRBJ2-3; D call uncertain. CDR3 length: 14 amino acids. V was clipped by 1 base and J by 2 bases, with 8 bases between them. Germline V gene sequence: CDR1 SGHDT, CDR2 YYEEEE. The DNA of the CDR3 is TGTGCCAGCAGCTTGATCCTAGACACAGATACGCAGTATCTT. Translating gives CASSLILDTDTQYL.

CDR3 nucleotides: TGTGCCACCAGCAGAGCAGGGGATGGGGAAGAGACCCAGTACTTC. Translation gives CATSRAGDGEETQYF. The gene calls are TRBV15 and TRBJ2-5; perhaps TRBD1 as D (6 bases). Per germline, CDR1 LNHNV and CDR2 YYDKDF (reference sequence). V was trimmed by 1 base and J by 3 bases, leaving 12 bases between them. CDR3 length equals 15 residues.

The V gene is TRBV20-1, the J gene TRBJ2-3, with unresolved D. The CDR3 is made up of 13 amino acids. Trimming cost V 4 bases and J 2 bases, with 10 bases left between them. Germline lookup yields CDR1 DFQATT and CDR2 SNEGSKA (reference sequence). The CDR3 DNA reads as TGCAGTGCTATTCGGGCCACCACAGATACGCAGTATTTT. Its translation: CSAIRATTDTQYF.

The chain links TRBV20-1 to TRBJ2-7, with 8 bases fitting TRBD2. Germline V gives CDR1 DFQATT, CDR2 SNEGSKA (reference sequence). The V and J ends lost 0 bases and 2 bases, in that order; junction bases with no gene match: 6. The CDR3 is 15 residues long. CDR3 residues: CSARDSGGQTYEQYF. The DNA of the CDR3 is TGCAGTGCTAGAGATTCGGGGGGGCAAACCTACGAGCAGTACTTC.

J is TRBJ1-5 and V is TRBV10-1, with 8 bases fitting TRBD1. Losses at the gene ends were 5 bases for V and 5 bases for J; bases not matched to a gene: 14. This CDR3 has 17 amino acids. Looked up from germline, CDR1 is WNHNN and CDR2 is SYGVQD (reference sequence). CDR3 loop: CASSTRADRDGHQPQHF. DNA for the CDR3: TGCGCCAGCAGTACACGGGCGGACAGGGACGGTCATCAGCCCCAGCATTTT.

The chain is built from TRBV12-3 or TRBV12-4 and TRBJ1-6; no firm D call. The CDR3 is 13 residues long. V dropped 8 bases and J dropped 5 bases, with 10 bases sitting between them. The CDR3 nucleotides are TGTGCCAGCCGCCGGGCCGATAATTCACCCCTCCACTTT. As protein: CASRRADNSPLHF.

This clonotype was seen a handful of times. V is TRBV9 and J is TRBJ1-2; the D is unclear. Germline V gene sequence: CDR1 SGDLS, CDR2 YYNGEE. The CDR3 length is 13 residues. The germline V and J ends were trimmed by 4 bases and 4 bases, with 11 bases remaining between them. CDR3 sequence: CASSPSVTYGYTF. CDR3 DNA sequence: TGTGCCAGCAGCCCCAGTGTAACCTATGGCTACACCTTC. The full variable domain, its missing parts supplied by reference TRBV9 and TRBJ1-2, is DSGVTQTPKHLITATGQRVTLRCSPRSGDLSVYWYQQSLDQGLQFLIQYYNGEERAKGNILERFSAQQFPDLHSELNLSSLELGDSALYFCASSPSVTYGYTFGSGTRLTVV.

This chain connects TRBV6-1 to TRBJ2-1; D possibly corresponds to TRBD1 (5 bases). Per germline, CDR1 MNHNS and CDR2 SASEGT. The CDR3 spans 15 residues. The V gene lost 6 bases and the J gene lost 10 bases, with 22 bases spanning the gap. The CDR3 region is CASRVPQGPSGEQFF. In DNA, the CDR3 is TGTGCCAGCAGGGTCCCCCAGGGCCCCTCCGGGGAGCAGTTCTTC.

This clonotype was seen a few times. The V call is TRBV18, the J call TRBJ2-7, with 9 bases aligning to TRBD1. Germline CDR1 and CDR2: KGHSH and LQKENI. The ends lost 4 bases at V and 3 bases at J; junction bases unmatched: 13. This CDR3 region has 17 residues. The CDR3 nucleotides read TGTGCCAGCTCACGAAATTCCGGGACAGGGATGAACTACGAGCAGTACTTC. This translates into CASSRNSGTGMNYEQYF. The whole variable domain, remainder taken from reference TRBV18 and TRBJ2-7, is NAGVMQNPRHLVRRRGQEARLRCSPMKGHSHVYWYRQLPEEGLKFMVYLQKENIIDESGMPKERFSAEFPKEGPSILRIQQVVRGDSAAYFCASSRNSGTGMNYEQYFGPGTRLTVT.

This clonotype occurred a few times. The chain carries TRBV4-1 and TRBJ2-6, with a possible D match to TRBD1 (6 bases). Germline V lookup: CDR1 MGHRA, CDR2 YSYEKL. This CDR3 region has 18 residues. Trimming left V 4 bases short and J 0 bases short, with 16 bases between. Here the CDR3 DNA reads TGCGCCAGCAGCCTAACAGGGTCTGGGAACTCTGGGGCCAACGTCCTGACTTTC. Translation: CASSLTGSGNSGANVLTF.

V usage is TRBV18 and J usage is TRBJ2-5; a possible D gene is TRBD2 (6 bases). The germline V gene encodes CDR1 KGHSH and CDR2 LQKENI. CDR3 size: 15 residues. Trimming left V 0 bases short and J 4 bases short, with 12 bases between. In DNA form, the CDR3 reads TGTGCCAGCTCACCACCGATTCTCGGGGGAGAGACCCAGTACTTC. This codes for CASSPPILGGETQYF.

This clonotype was recorded many times. V is TRBV25-1 and J is TRBJ1-2; 8 bases align to TRBD1. The CDR3 extends over 15 amino acids. CDR1 is MGHDK, CDR2 SYGVNS, per germline. Trimming removed 1 base from V and 6 bases from J; junction bases left unmatched: 7. The CDR3 DNA reads TGTGCCAGCAGTGAATTCGGCAGGGGGCGTCATGGCTACACCTTC. Amino acid sequence: CASSEFGRGRHGYTF.

The table lists this clonotype with many counts. V usage is TRBV18 and J usage is TRBJ2-7, with a weak D call TRBD2 (5 bases). V was shortened by 2 bases and J by 1 base, with 6 bases between the two germline ends. The germline V gene encodes CDR1 KGHSH and CDR2 LQKENI. This CDR3 is built from 13 residues. Written as DNA, the CDR3 is TGTGCCAGCTCACCAAGCGGTTCCTACGAGCAGTACTTC. Translated: CASSPSGSYEQYF.

The sample holds one count of this clonotype. This sequence joins TRBV29-1 and TRBJ1-1; D gene ambiguous. The germline CDR1 and CDR2 sequences are SQVTM and ANQGSEA. Trimming cost V 0 bases and J 1 base, with 9 bases left between them. The CDR3 is 14 amino acids. CDR3 in DNA: TGCAGCGTTGAAGATACGTCGGGGAACACTGAAGCTTTCTTT. As protein: CSVEDTSGNTEAFF.

This clonotype was seen a few times. The J gene is TRBJ1-2, the V gene TRBV24-1, with D maybe TRBD1 (5 bases). The CDR3 covers 13 residues. The germline V gene has CDR1 KGHDR and CDR2 SFDVKD. V was cut by 9 bases and J by 2 bases, with 12 bases left in between. The CDR3 region has the DNA TGTGCCACCCGGACAACTAGAAACTATGGCTACACCTTC. Residues: CATRTTRNYGYTF.

This clonotype was observed once. The J gene is TRBJ2-7, the V gene TRBV20-1; 11 bases align to TRBD1. Germline V gives CDR1 DFQATT, CDR2 SNEGSKA (reference sequence). The CDR3 is made up of 15 amino acids. V was pared by 6 bases and J by 4 bases, with 11 bases of the junction left unmatched. CDR3 amino acids: CSAEGQGGYIYEQYF. The CDR3, as DNA: TGCAGTGCCGAGGGACAGGGGGGGTATATTTACGAGCAGTACTTC.